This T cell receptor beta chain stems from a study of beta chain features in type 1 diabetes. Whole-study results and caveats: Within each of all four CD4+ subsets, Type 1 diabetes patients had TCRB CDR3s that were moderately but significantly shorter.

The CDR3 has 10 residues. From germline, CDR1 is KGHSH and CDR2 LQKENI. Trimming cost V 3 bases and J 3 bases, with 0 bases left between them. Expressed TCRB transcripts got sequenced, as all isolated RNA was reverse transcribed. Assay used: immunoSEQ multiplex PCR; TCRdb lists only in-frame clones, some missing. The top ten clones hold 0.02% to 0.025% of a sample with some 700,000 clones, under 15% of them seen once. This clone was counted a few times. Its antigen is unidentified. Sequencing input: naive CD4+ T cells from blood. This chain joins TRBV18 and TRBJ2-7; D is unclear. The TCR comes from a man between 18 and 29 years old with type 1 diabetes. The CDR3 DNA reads TGTGCCAGCTCACCCTACGAGCAGTACTTC. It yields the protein CASSPYEQYF.